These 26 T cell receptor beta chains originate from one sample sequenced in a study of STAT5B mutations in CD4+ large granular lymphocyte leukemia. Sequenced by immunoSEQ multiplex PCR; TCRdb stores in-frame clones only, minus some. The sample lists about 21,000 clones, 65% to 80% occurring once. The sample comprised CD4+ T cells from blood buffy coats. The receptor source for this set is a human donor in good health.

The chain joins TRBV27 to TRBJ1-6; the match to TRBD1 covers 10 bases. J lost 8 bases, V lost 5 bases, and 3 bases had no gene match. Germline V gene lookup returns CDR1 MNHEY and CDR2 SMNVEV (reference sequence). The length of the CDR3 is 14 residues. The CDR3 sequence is CASSKTGGYSPLHF. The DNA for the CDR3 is TGTGCCAGCAGTAAGACAGGGGGCTATTCACCCCTCCACTTT.

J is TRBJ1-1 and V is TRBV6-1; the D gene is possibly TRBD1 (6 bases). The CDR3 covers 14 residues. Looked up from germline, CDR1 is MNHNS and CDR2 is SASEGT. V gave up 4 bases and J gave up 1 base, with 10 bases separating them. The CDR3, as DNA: TGTGCCAGCAGTGGCGGGACACAGAACACTGAAGCTTTCTTT. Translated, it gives CASSGGTQNTEAFF.

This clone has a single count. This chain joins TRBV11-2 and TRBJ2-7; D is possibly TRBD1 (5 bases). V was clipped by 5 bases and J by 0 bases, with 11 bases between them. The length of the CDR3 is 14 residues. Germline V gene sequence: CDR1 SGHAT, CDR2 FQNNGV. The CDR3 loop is CASSIQGDSYEQYF. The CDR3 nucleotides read TGTGCCAGCAGCATACAAGGGGACTCCTACGAGCAGTACTTC.

The CDR3 spells CASSLGLAWDTQYF. The CDR3 nucleotides read TGTGCCAGCAGCCTCGGGCTGGCATGGGATACGCAGTATTTT. This sequence joins TRBV11-2 and TRBJ2-3, with D hard to call. Trimming removed 5 bases from V and 6 bases from J, with 15 bases in between. The CDR3 consists of 14 residues. Germline assignment: CDR1 SGHAT and CDR2 FQNNGV. The variable domain in full, completed from reference TRBV11-2 and TRBJ2-3, reads EAGVAQSPRYKIIEKRQSVAFWCNPISGHATLYWYQQILGQGPKLLIQFQNNGVVDDSQLPKDRFSAERLKGVDSTLKIQPAKLEDSAVYLCASSLGLAWDTQYFGPGTRLTVL.

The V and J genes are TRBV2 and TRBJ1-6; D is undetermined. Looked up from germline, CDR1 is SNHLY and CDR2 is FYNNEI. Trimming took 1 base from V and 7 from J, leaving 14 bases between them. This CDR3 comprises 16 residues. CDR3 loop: CASSEESYSANSPLHF. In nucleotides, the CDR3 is TGTGCCAGCAGTGAAGAAAGCTACAGCGCGAATTCACCCCTCCACTTT.

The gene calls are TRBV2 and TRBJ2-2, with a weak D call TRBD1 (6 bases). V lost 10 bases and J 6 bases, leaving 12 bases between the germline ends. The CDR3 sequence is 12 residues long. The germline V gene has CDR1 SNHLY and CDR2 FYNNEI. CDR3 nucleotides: TGTGCCATCACACAGGGCGCCGGGGAGCTGTTTTTT. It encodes CAITQGAGELFF. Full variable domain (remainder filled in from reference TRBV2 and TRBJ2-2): EPEVTQTPSHQVTQMGQEVILRCVPISNHLYFYWYRQILGQKVEFLVSFYNNEISEKSEIFDDQFSVERPDGSNFTLKIRSTKLEDSAMYFCAITQGAGELFFGEGSRLTVL.

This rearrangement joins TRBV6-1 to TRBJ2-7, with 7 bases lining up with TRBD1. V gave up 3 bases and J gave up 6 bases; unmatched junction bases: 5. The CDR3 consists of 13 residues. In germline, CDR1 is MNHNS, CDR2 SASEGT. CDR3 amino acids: CASSDNRGTEQYF. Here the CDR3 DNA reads TGTGCCAGCAGTGATAACAGGGGAACCGAGCAGTACTTC.

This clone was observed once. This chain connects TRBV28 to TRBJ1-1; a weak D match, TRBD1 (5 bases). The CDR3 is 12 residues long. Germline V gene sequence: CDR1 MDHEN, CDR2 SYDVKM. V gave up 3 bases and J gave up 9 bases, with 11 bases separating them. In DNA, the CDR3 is TGTGCCAGCAGTTTGGAGGGGCTCCAAGCTTTCTTT. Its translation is CASSLEGLQAFF.

The CDR3 spells CASLWTSTDTQYF. The CDR3 DNA follows: TGTGCCAGCCTCTGGACTTCCACAGATACGCAGTATTTT. The chain links TRBV7-2 to TRBJ2-3; possible D gene TRBD2, 5 bases. Germline loops: CDR1 SGHTA, CDR2 FQGNSA. The CDR3 consists of 13 residues. Trimming took 8 bases from V and 2 from J, leaving 11 bases between them.

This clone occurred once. CDR3 in amino acids: CSVDYTTDYGYTF. The CDR3 nucleotides are TGCAGCGTTGATTATACTACCGACTATGGCTACACCTTC. The chain couples TRBV29-1 to TRBJ1-2; D not resolved. The germline CDR1 and CDR2 sequences are SQVTM and ANQGSEA. V shed 3 bases and J shed 3 bases, with 11 bases lying between them. This CDR3 region has 13 residues.

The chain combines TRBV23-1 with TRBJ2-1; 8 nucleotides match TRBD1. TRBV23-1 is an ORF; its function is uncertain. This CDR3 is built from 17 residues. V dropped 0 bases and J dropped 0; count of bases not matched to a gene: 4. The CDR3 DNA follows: TGCGCCAGCAGTCAATCGGACAGGGCCCTCTCCTACAATGAGCAGTTCTTC. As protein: CASSQSDRALSYNEQFF.

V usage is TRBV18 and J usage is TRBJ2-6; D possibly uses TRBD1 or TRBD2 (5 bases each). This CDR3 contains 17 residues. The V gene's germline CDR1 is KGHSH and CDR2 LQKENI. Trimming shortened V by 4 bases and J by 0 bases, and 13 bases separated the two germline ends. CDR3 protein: CASSQRTLSSGANVLTF. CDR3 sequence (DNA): TGTGCCAGCTCACAGCGGACACTCAGCTCTGGGGCCAACGTCCTGACTTTC.

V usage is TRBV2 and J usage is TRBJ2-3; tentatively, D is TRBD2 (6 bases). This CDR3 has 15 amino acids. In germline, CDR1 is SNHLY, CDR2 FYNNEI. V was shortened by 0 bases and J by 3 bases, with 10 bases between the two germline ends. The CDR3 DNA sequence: TGTGCCAGCAGTGAAGCTGGGGGGAGGACAGATACGCAGTATTTT. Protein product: CASSEAGGRTDTQYF.

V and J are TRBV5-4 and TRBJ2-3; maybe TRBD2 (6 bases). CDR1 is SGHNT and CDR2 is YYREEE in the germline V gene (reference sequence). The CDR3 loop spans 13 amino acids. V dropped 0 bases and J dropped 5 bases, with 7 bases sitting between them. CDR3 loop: CASSLGAGDTQYF. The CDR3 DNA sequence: TGTGCCAGCAGCTTGGGAGCGGGAGATACGCAGTATTTT.

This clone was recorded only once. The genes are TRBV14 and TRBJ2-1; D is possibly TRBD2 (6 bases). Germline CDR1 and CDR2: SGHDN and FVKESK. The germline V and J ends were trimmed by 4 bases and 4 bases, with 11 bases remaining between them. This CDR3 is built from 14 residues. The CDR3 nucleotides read TGTGCCAGCAGCCCCCAGGCGGGATACAATGAGCAGTTCTTC. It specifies CASSPQAGYNEQFF.

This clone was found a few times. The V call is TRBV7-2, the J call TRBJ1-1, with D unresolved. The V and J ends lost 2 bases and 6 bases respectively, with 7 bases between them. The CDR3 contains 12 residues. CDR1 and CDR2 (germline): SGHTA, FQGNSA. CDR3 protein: CASSLRIAEAFF. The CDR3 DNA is TGTGCCAGCAGCTTACGTATCGCTGAAGCTTTCTTT.

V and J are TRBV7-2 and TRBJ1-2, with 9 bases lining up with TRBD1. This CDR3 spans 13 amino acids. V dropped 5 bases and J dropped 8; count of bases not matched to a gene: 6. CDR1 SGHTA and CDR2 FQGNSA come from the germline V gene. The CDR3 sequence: CASSRDRDQGYTF. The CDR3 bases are TGTGCCAGCAGCCGGGACAGGGATCAAGGCTACACCTTC.

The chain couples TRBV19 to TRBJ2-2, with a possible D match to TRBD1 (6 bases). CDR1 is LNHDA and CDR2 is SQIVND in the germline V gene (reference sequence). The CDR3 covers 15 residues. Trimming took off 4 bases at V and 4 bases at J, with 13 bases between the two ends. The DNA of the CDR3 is TGTGCCAGTAGTACAACAGGGTTCAGCACCGGGGAGCTGTTTTTT. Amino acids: CASSTTGFSTGELFF. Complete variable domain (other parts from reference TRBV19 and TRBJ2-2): DGGITQSPKYLFRKEGQNVTLSCEQNLNHDAMYWYRQDPGQGLRLIYYSQIVNDFQKGDIAEGYSVSREKKESFPLTVTSAQKNPTAFYLCASSTTGFSTGELFFGEGSRLTVL.

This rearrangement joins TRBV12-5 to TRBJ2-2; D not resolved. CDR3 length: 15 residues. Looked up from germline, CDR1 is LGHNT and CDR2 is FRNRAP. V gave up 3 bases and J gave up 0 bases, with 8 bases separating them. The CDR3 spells CASGFMVANTGELFF. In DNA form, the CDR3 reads TGTGCTAGTGGTTTCATGGTTGCGAACACCGGGGAGCTGTTTTTT.

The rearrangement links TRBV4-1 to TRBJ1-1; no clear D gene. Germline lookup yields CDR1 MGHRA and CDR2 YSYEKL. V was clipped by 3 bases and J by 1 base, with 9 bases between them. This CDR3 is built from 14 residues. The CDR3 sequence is CASSHPLRNTEAFF. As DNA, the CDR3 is TGCGCCAGCAGCCATCCACTCAGGAACACTGAAGCTTTCTTT.

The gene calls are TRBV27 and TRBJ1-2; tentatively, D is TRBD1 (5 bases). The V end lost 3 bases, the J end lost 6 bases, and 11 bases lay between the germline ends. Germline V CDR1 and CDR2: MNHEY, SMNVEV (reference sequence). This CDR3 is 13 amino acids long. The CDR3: CASSFSGFHGYTF. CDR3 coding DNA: TGTGCCAGCAGTTTTTCAGGGTTTCATGGCTACACCTTC.

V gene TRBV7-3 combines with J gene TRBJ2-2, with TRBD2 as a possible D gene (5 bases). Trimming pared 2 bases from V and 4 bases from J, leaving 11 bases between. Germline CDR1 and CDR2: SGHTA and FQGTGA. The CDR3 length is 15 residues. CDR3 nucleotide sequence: TGTGCCAGCAGCTTACGAGAGGACTCCACCGGGGAGCTGTTTTTT. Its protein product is CASSLREDSTGELFF.

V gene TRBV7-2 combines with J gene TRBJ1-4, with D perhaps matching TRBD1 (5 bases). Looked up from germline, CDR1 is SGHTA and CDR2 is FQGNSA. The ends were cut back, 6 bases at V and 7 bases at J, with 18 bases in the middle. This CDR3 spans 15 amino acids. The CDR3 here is CASREGLGVIEKLFF. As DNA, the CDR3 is TGTGCCAGCAGGGAGGGACTGGGAGTAATTGAAAAACTGTTTTTT.

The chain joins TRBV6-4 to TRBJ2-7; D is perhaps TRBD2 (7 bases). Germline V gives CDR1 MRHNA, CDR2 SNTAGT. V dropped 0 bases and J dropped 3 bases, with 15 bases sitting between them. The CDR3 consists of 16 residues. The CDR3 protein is CASSDSMTGGLYEQYF. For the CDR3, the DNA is TGTGCCAGCAGTGACTCGATGACGGGGGGCCTCTACGAGCAGTACTTC.

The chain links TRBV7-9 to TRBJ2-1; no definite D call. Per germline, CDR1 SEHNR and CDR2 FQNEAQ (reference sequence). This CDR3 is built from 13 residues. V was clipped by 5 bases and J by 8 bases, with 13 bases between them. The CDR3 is CASSPNMLHEQFF. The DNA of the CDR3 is TGTGCCAGCAGCCCAAATATGCTTCATGAGCAGTTCTTC.

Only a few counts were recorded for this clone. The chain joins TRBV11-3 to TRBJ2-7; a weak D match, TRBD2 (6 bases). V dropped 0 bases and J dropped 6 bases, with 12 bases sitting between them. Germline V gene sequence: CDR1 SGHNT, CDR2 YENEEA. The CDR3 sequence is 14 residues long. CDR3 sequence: CASSLESQGGEQYF. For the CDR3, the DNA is TGTGCCAGCAGCTTAGAGTCTCAGGGAGGCGAGCAGTACTTC.